A selection of T cell receptor beta chains follows, all from one sample in a study of T cells in tuberculosis. The protocol was immunoSEQ multiplex PCR, while the TCRdb copy is restricted to in-frame clones and leaves out a portion. The repertoire holds about 10,000 clones, with around 94% as singletons. The sequenced sample was PBMCs. The receptors were sampled from an adult with tuberculosis. Each CDR3 is given with its conserved first and last residue. Each record gives: D gene, J gene, clone size, V gene, CDR3 protein, CDR3 DNA. D genes are given only for firm matches. A clone size is listed for some rows: how often the clone was seen (once, few, many), or a class if it is expanded.

-	TRBJ2-7	-	TRBV11-2	CASSLWGFRSSYEQYF	TGTGCCAGCAGCTTATGGGGCTTCAGAAGCTCCTACGAGCAGTACTTC
-	TRBJ1-2	-	TRBV11-2	CASSFGIPYGYTF	TGTGCCAGCAGCTTCGGGATACCCTATGGCTACACCTTC
TRBD2	TRBJ2-7	-	TRBV5-1	CASSRLAGESYEQYF	TGCGCCAGCAGCCGACTAGCGGGGGAATCCTACGAGCAGTACTTC
TRBD2	TRBJ2-5	-	TRBV4-1	CASSQGEGETQYF	TGCGCCAGCAGCCAAGGGGAGGGAGAGACCCAGTACTTC
-	TRBJ2-3	-	TRBV5-1	CASSLGAISTDTQYF	TGCGCCAGCAGCTTGGGTGCGATTAGCACAGATACGCAGTATTTT
-	TRBJ2-5	-	TRBV5-6	CASTHLTTQYF	TGTGCCAGCACCCACCTAACGACCCAGTACTTC
-	TRBJ2-3	-	TRBV5-5	CASSLDLESRLGADTQYF	TGTGCCAGCAGCTTGGATCTCGAATCCCGCCTCGGGGCAGATACGCAGTATTTT
-	TRBJ1-2	-	TRBV19	CASSIGGLNYGYTF	TGTGCCAGTAGTATAGGAGGGTTGAACTATGGCTACACCTTC
TRBD1	TRBJ2-5	-	TRBV10-3	CAITSGTGAQETQYF	TGTGCCATCACCTCCGGGACAGGGGCCCAAGAGACCCAGTACTTC
TRBD1	TRBJ2-7	once	TRBV4-1	CASSQVRGTGVLGEQYF	TGCGCCAGCAGCCAAGTTCGGGGGACAGGGGTCCTGGGTGAGCAGTACTTC
-	TRBJ2-5	-	TRBV25-1	CATSRGSGYQETQYF	TGTGCCACCTCCAGGGGTAGCGGGTACCAAGAGACCCAGTACTTC
-	TRBJ1-5	-	TRBV5-1	CASSLDQNQPQHF	TGCGCCAGCAGCCTGGATCAAAATCAGCCCCAGCATTTT
-	TRBJ1-5	few	TRBV4-1	CASSPRAVEGLSNQPQHF	TGCGCCAGCAGCCCCCGGGCCGTCGAGGGTCTTAGCAATCAGCCCCAGCATTTT
TRBD1	TRBJ1-5	-	TRBV6-1	CASTGQGFQPQHF	TGTGCCAGCACCGGACAGGGGTTTCAGCCCCAGCATTTT
-	TRBJ2-5	once	TRBV4-1	CASSQEMGLTGIGTQYF	TGCGCCAGCAGCCAAGAGATGGGACTGACGGGTATAGGGACCCAGTACTTC
-	TRBJ2-1	-	TRBV11-2	CASSLRAAVSSYNEQFF	TGTGCCAGCAGCTTACGGGCAGCGGTAAGCTCCTACAATGAGCAGTTCTTC
TRBD2	TRBJ2-1	once	TRBV5-1	CASGLAGGHNEQFF	TGCGCCAGTGGACTAGCGGGGGGCCACAATGAGCAGTTCTTC
-	TRBJ1-2	-	TRBV12-5	CASGLPTVGTFGGYTF	TGTGCTAGTGGTTTGCCAACGGTCGGGACATTCGGAGGCTACACCTTC
-	TRBJ2-1	-	TRBV4-1	CASSQNPAAPYNEQFF	TGCGCCAGCAGCCAAAACCCAGCGGCCCCCTACAATGAGCAGTTCTTC
-	TRBJ1-5	-	TRBV5-6	CASSSTGWDQPQHF	TGTGCCAGCAGCTCCACAGGGTGGGATCAGCCCCAGCATTTT
TRBD2	TRBJ2-1	once	TRBV7-6	CASSFPGGGSDEQFF	TGTGCCAGCAGCTTTCCTGGCGGGGGGTCCGATGAGCAGTTCTTC
TRBD1	TRBJ2-7	-	TRBV5-1	CASSLMGGTGQGEQYF	TGCGCCAGCAGCTTGATGGGAGGAACCGGACAGGGAGAACAGTACTTC
TRBD1	TRBJ1-2	-	TRBV28	CASTLDRDYGYTF	TGTGCCAGCACCCTCGACAGGGATTATGGCTACACCTTC
TRBD1	TRBJ2-7	-	TRBV14	CASSPGTAYEQYF	TGTGCCAGCAGCCCCGGGACAGCCTACGAGCAGTACTTC
TRBD1	TRBJ2-3	-	TRBV6-5	CASRPGTGDGDTQYF	TGTGCCAGCAGGCCCGGGACAGGGGATGGAGATACGCAGTATTTT
TRBD1	TRBJ2-3	-	TRBV7-3	CASSPGTGFTDTQYF	TGTGCCAGCAGCCCGGGGACAGGCTTCACAGATACGCAGTATTTT
-	TRBJ1-1	-	TRBV19	CASTVKVGRRLGNTEAFF	TGTGCCAGTACCGTGAAAGTGGGCAGACGCCTTGGGAACACTGAAGCTTTCTTT
-	TRBJ1-1	-	TRBV6-1	CASSEIAVNTEAFF	TGTGCCAGCAGTGAAATTGCAGTCAACACTGAAGCTTTCTTT
TRBD2	TRBJ2-1	-	TRBV7-3	CASSISGGDYNEQFF	TGTGCCAGCAGCATTAGCGGGGGGGACTACAATGAGCAGTTCTTC
TRBD2	TRBJ2-6	few	TRBV5-1	CASSLEGARDYSGANVLTF	TGCGCCAGCAGCTTGGAAGGTGCCAGGGACTACTCTGGGGCCAACGTCCTGACTTTC
TRBD1	TRBJ1-2	-	TRBV6-5	CASSPGQGNGYTF	TGTGCCAGCAGTCCGGGACAGGGGAATGGCTACACCTTC
-	TRBJ1-4	-	TRBV27	CASSSRLNEKLFF	TGTGCCAGCAGTTCCAGGCTTAATGAAAAACTGTTTTTT
TRBD1	TRBJ2-7	-	TRBV27	CASSAGGVWYEQYF	TGTGCCAGCAGTGCAGGGGGCGTTTGGTACGAGCAGTACTTC
TRBD1	TRBJ2-5	-	TRBV11-2	CASSVHRGETQYF	TGTGCCAGCAGCGTCCACAGGGGAGAGACCCAGTACTTC
-	TRBJ1-1	few	TRBV30	CAWSVRVNTEAFF	TGTGCCTGGAGTGTACGGGTGAACACTGAAGCTTTCTTT
TRBD1	TRBJ2-5	once	TRBV6-5	CASSYHPDRAQETQYF	TGTGCCAGCAGTTACCATCCGGACAGGGCCCAAGAGACCCAGTACTTC
TRBD2	TRBJ2-3	-	TRBV23-1	CASSHAGLAKDTQYF	TGCGCCAGCAGTCACGCTGGACTAGCGAAGGATACGCAGTATTTT
-	TRBJ2-7	-	TRBV6-5	CASSYTQGWVYEQYF	TGTGCCAGCAGTTACACGCAGGGGTGGGTCTACGAGCAGTACTTC
TRBD2	TRBJ2-5	-	TRBV30	CAWSGLAGAYGGETQYF	TGTGCCTGGAGTGGCCTAGCGGGGGCCTATGGGGGAGAGACCCAGTACTTC
TRBD2	TRBJ2-2	few	TRBV9	CASSRQLAGDGTGELFF	TGTGCCAGCAGTCGTCAACTAGCGGGAGACGGCACCGGGGAGCTGTTTTTT
-	TRBJ2-7	-	TRBV30	CAWSVAGAGEQYF	TGTGCCTGGAGTGTGGCGGGGGCGGGCGAGCAGTACTTC
TRBD1	TRBJ2-7	once	TRBV30	CAWLRTRGRLWF	TGTGCCTGGCTAAGAACCAGGGGGCGCTTGTGGTTC
-	TRBJ2-7	-	TRBV6-6	CASSYSGQSPYEQYF	TGTGCCAGCAGTTACTCGGGCCAGAGCCCCTACGAGCAGTACTTC
-	TRBJ1-6	-	TRBV27	CASTSGKASPLHF	TGTGCCAGCACGTCAGGGAAAGCCTCACCCCTCCACTTT
TRBD2	TRBJ2-7	-	TRBV7-6	CASSLGPLAARSEQYF	TGTGCCAGCAGCTTAGGCCCGCTAGCGGCCCGGAGCGAGCAGTACTTC
-	TRBJ2-7	-	TRBV30	CAWTVDRHYEQYF	TGTGCCTGGACGGTTGACAGACACTACGAGCAGTACTTC